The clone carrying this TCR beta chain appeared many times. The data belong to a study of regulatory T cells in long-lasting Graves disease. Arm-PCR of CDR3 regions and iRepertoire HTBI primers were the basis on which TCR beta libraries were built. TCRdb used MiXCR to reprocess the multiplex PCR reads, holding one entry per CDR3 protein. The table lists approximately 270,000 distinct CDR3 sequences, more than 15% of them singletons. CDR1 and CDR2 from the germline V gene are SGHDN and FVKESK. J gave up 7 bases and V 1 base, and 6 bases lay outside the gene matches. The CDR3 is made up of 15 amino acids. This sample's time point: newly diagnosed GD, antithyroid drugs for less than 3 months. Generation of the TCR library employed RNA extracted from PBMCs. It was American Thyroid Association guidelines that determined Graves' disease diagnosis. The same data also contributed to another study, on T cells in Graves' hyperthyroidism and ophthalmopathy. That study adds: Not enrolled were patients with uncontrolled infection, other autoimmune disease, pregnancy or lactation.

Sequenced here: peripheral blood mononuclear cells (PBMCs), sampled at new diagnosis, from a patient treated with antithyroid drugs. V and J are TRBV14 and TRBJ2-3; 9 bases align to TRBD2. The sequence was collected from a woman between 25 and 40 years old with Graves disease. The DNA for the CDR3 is TGTGCCAGCAGCCAAGCGGGTAGCGGGGGTTATACGCAGTATTTT. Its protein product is CASSQAGSGGYTQYF.